This T cell receptor (beta chain) was obtained from a study of T cell changes during pregnancy in multiple sclerosis. J lost 1 base, V lost 3 bases, and 5 bases had no gene match. The CDR3 runs 17 residues. Germline values: CDR1 SGHNT, CDR2 YENEEA. The assay was immunoSEQ multiplex PCR, and TCRdb's table has in-frame clones only and misses some. Among roughly 79,000 clones, 80% to 95% were seen once, and the ten largest hold about 0.45%. The sequenced sample was CD4+ T cells from peripheral blood mononuclear cells, obtained before pregnancy. The chain combines TRBV11-3 with TRBJ2-1, with 11 bases identical to TRBD2. This clonotype originated in a female donor with multiple sclerosis, enrolled in a pregnancy study. Here the CDR3 DNA reads TGTGCCAGCAGCTTGAGGACTAGCGGGTTTTCCTACAATGAGCAGTTCTTC. Its protein product is CASSLRTSGFSYNEQFF. The entire variable domain, with the rest obtained from reference TRBV11-3 and TRBJ2-1, is as follows: EAGVVQSPRYKIIEKKQPVAFWCNPISGHNTLYWYLQNLGQGPELLIRYENEEAVDDSQLPKDRFSAERLKGVDSTLKIQPAELGDSAVYLCASSLRTSGFSYNEQFFGPGTRLTVL.